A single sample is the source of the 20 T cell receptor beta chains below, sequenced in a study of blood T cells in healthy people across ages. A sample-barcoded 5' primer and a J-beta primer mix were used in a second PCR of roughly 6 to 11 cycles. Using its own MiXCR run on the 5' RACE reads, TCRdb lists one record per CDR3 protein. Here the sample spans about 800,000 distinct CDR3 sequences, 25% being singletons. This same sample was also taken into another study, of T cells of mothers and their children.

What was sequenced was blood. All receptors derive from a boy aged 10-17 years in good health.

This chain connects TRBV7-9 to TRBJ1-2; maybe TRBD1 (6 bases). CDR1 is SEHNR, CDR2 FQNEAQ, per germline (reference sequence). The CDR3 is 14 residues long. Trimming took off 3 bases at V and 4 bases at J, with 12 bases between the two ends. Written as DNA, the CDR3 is TGTGCCAGCAGCTTTGGGGGGCAGGTCTATGGCTACACCTTC. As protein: CASSFGGQVYGYTF.

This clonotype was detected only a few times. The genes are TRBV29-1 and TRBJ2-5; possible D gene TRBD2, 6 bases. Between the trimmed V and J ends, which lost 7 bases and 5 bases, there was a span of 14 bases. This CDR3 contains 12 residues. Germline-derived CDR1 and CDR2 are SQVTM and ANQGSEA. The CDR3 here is CSADYGQETQYF. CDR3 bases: TGCAGCGCGGACTATGGCCAGGAGACCCAGTACTTC. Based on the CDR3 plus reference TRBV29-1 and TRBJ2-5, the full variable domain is SAVISQKPSRDICQRGTSLTIQCQVDSQVTMMFWYRQQPGQSLTLIATANQGSEATYESGFVIDKFPISRPNLTFSTLTVSNMSPEDSSIYLCSADYGQETQYFGPGTRLLVL.

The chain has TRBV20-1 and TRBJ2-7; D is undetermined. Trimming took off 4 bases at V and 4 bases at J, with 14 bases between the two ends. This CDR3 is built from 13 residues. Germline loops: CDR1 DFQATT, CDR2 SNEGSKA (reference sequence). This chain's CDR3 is CSANRGLSYEQYF. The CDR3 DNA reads TGCAGTGCTAACAGAGGTTTGAGTTACGAGCAGTACTTC.

The CDR3 sequence is CASSPRTGANSGANVLTF. The CDR3 coding sequence is TGTGCCAGCAGCCCCCGGACAGGGGCGAACTCTGGGGCCAACGTCCTGACTTTC. The rearrangement uses TRBV7-2 and TRBJ2-6; 9 bases match TRBD1. V shed 5 bases and J 0 bases; nucleotides not matched to a gene: 8. CDR1 SGHTA and CDR2 FQGNSA come from the germline V gene. The CDR3 is 18 amino acids.

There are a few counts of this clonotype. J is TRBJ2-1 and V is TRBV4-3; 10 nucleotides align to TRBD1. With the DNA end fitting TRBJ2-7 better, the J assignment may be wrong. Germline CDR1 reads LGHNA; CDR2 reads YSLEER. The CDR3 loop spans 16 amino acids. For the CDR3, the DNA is TGCGCCAGCAGCCAAGGCCCGGGGACAGGGGCCAACGAGCAGTACTTC. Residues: CASSQGPGTGANEQYF.

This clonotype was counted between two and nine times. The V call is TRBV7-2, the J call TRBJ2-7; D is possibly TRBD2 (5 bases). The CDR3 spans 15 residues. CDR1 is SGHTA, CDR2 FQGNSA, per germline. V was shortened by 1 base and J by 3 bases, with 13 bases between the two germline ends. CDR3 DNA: TGTGCCAGCAGCTTAGAGGTAGCGTCCATCTACGAGCAGTACTTC. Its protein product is CASSLEVASIYEQYF.

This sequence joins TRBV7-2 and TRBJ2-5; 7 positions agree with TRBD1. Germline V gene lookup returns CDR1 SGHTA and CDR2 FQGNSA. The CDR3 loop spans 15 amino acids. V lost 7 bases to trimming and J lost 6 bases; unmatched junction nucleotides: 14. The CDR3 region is CASKFGQEAVQTQYF. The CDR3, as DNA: TGTGCCAGCAAGTTCGGACAGGAGGCGGTGCAGACCCAGTACTTC.

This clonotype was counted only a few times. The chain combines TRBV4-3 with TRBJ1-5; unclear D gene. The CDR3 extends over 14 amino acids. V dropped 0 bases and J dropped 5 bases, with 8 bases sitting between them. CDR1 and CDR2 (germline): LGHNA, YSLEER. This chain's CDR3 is CASSQERVDQPQHF. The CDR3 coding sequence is TGCGCCAGCAGCCAAGAGAGGGTGGATCAGCCCCAGCATTTT.

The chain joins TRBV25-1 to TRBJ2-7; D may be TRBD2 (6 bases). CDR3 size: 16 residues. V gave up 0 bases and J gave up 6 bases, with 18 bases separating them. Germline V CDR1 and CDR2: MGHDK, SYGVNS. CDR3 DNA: TGTGCCAGCAGTGAATATGAGGTACTCGGAGGGCGCGAGCAGTACTTC. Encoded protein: CASSEYEVLGGREQYF.

This CDR3 reads CASSLVLGGGISGANVLTF. The DNA for the CDR3 is TGTGCCAGCAGTTTAGTTCTCGGCGGGGGGATCTCTGGGGCCAACGTCCTGACTTTC. V usage is TRBV28 and J usage is TRBJ2-6, with TRBD2 identical over 8 bases. The CDR3 consists of 19 residues. Germline CDR1 is MDHEN and CDR2 is SYDVKM. Unmatched junction bases numbered 9, after V lost 2 bases and J lost 0 bases.

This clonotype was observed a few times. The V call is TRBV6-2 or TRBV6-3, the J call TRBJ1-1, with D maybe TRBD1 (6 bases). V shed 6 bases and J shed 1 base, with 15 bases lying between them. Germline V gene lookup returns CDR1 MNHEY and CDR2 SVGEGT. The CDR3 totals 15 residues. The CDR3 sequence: CASSPGTPANTEAFF. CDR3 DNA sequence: TGTGCCAGCAGCCCGGGGACACCAGCGAACACTGAAGCTTTCTTT.

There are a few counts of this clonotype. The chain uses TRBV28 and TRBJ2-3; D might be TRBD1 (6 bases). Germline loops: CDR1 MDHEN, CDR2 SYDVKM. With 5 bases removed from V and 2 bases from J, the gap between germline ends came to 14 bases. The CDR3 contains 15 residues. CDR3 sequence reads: CASSPRTGPTDTQYF. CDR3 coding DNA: TGTGCCAGCAGTCCTAGAACAGGGCCCACAGATACGCAGTATTTT.

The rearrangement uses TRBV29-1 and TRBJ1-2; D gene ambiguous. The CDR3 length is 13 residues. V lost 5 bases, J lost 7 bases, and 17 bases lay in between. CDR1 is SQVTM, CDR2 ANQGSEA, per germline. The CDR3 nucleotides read TGCAGCGTTCGACCCAGCAACAATCCTGGCTACACCTTC. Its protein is CSVRPSNNPGYTF.

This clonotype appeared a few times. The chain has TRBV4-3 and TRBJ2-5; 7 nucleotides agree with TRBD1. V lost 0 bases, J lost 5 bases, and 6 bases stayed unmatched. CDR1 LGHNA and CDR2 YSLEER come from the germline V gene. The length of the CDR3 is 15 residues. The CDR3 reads CASSQEGGPGETQYF. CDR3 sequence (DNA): TGCGCCAGCAGCCAAGAAGGGGGCCCCGGGGAGACCCAGTACTTC.

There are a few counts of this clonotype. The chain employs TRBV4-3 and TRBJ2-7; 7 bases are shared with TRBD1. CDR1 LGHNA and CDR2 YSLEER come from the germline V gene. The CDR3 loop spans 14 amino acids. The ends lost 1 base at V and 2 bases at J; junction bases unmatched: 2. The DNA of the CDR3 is TGCGCCAGCAGCCAAGGGGACAGTACCTACGAGCAGTACTTC. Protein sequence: CASSQGDSTYEQYF.

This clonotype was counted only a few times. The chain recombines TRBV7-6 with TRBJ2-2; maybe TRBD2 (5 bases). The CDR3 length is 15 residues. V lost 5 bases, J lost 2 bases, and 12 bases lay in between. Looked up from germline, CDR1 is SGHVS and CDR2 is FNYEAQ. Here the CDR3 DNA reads TGTGCCAGCAGCAAACTCAGCGGCAACACCGGGGAGCTGTTTTTT. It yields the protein CASSKLSGNTGELFF.

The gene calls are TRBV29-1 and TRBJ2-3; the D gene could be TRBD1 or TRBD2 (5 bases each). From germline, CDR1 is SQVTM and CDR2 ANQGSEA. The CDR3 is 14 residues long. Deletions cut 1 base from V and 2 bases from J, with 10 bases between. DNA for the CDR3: TGCAGCGTTGAAGGCAGGGAGTACACAGATACGCAGTATTTT. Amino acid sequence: CSVEGREYTDTQYF.

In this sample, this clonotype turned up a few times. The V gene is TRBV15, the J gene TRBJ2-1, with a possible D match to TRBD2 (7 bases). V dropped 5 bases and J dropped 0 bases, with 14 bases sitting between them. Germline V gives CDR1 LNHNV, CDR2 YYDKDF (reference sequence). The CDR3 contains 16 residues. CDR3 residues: CATSGGRGSSYNEQFF. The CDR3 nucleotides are TGTGCCACCAGCGGAGGGAGGGGGAGCTCCTACAATGAGCAGTTCTTC.

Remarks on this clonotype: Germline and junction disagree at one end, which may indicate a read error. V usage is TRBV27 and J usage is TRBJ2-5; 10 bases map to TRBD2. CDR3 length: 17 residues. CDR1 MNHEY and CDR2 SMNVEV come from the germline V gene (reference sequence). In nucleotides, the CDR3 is TGTGCCAACAGTTTAACCAGCGGGGGGGAGCAATTTGAGACCCAGTACTTC. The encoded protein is CANSLTSGGEQFETQYF.

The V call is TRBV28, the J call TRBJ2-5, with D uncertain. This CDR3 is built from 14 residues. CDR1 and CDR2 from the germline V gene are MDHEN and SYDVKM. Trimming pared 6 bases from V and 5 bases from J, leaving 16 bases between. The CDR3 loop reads CASSPTQLWETQYF. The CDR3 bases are TGTGCCAGCAGCCCCACTCAACTCTGGGAGACCCAGTACTTC.